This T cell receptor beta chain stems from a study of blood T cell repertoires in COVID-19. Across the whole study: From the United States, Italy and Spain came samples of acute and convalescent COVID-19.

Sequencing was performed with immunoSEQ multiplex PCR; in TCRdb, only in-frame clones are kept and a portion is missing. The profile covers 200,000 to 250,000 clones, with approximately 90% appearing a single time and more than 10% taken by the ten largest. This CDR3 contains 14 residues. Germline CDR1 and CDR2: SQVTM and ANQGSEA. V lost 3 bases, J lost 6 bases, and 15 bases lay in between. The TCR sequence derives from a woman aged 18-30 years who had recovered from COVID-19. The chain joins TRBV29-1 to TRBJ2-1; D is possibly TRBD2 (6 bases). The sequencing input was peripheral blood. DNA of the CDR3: TGCAGCGTTGATTCCGGGAGTAGGGTCAATGAGCAGTTCTTC. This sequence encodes CSVDSGSRVNEQFF.